Shown below are 16 T cell receptor beta chains from a single sample sequenced in a study of blood T cell repertoires in COVID-19. TCRdb's copy holds only in-frame clones and misses some; the assay was immunoSEQ multiplex PCR. The sample lists hundreds of thousands of clones, approximately 82% occurring once. The sequenced sample consisted of peripheral blood. These receptors were obtained from a woman older than 75 with acute or convalescent COVID-19.

CDR3 sequence (DNA): TGTGCCAGCAGGAGCGGGGGGGGCCGAGATACGCAGTATTTT. Translation gives CASRSGGGRDTQYF. The chain combines TRBV6-5 with TRBJ2-3, with 10 bases identical to TRBD2. The CDR3 is made up of 14 amino acids. Germline-derived CDR1 and CDR2 are MNHEY and SVGAGI. Trimming removed 6 bases from V and 5 bases from J; junction bases left unmatched: 5.

The CDR3 loop reads CASSLGLTGSTEAFF. DNA of the CDR3: TGCGCCAGCAGCTTGGGATTGACAGGGAGCACTGAAGCTTTCTTT. The V call is TRBV5-1, the J call TRBJ1-1; 7 bases agree with TRBD1. V gave up 0 bases and J gave up 4 bases; unmatched junction bases: 6. Per the germline V gene, CDR1 is SGHRS and CDR2 is YFSETQ. This CDR3 region has 15 residues.

This chain links TRBV5-4 with TRBJ1-1, with TRBD1 as a possible D gene (6 bases). Trimming removed 4 bases from V and 5 bases from J, with 18 bases in between. Germline loops: CDR1 SGHNT, CDR2 YYREEE (reference sequence). The CDR3 has 15 residues. The CDR3 nucleotides read TGTGCCAGCAGCATCAAGTCCAGGGGATGGACTGAAGCTTTCTTT. It yields the protein CASSIKSRGWTEAFF. The entire variable domain, with the rest obtained from reference TRBV5-4 and TRBJ1-1, is as follows: ETGVTQSPTHLIKTRGQQVTLRCSSQSGHNTVSWYQQALGQGPQFIFQYYREEENGRGNFPPRFSGLQFPNYSSELNVNALELDDSALYLCASSIKSRGWTEAFFGQGTRLTVV.

The chain is built from TRBV2 and TRBJ1-2; no clear D gene. This CDR3 is built from 12 residues. Per germline, CDR1 SNHLY and CDR2 FYNNEI. With 2 bases removed from V and 1 base from J, the gap between germline ends came to 2 bases. The CDR3 nucleotides are TGTGCCAGCAGTGAACGTAACTATGGCTACACCTTC. This translates into CASSERNYGYTF.

The chain is built from TRBV19 and TRBJ1-4; D is uncertain. Trimming shortened V by 4 bases and J by 3 bases, and 9 bases separated the two germline ends. Germline V gene data show CDR1 as LNHDA and CDR2 as SQIVND (reference sequence). The CDR3 length is 14 residues. In DNA form, the CDR3 reads TGTGCCAGTAGTACCCAGGTGGCTAATGAAAAACTGTTTTTT. Protein product: CASSTQVANEKLFF.

The chain links TRBV19 to TRBJ2-1; 10 nucleotides match TRBD2. Trimming took 3 bases from V and 7 from J; bases not matched to a gene: 6. This CDR3 comprises 15 residues. The germline CDR1 and CDR2 sequences are LNHDA and SQIVND (reference sequence). CDR3 bases: TGTGCCAGTAGTATGACAGCGGGAGGGGGAAATGAGCAGTTCTTC. Its protein product is CASSMTAGGGNEQFF.

The chain is built from TRBV5-1 and TRBJ2-1; 10 bases agree with TRBD2. V gave up 0 bases and J gave up 4 bases; unmatched junction bases: 10. The CDR3 has 18 amino acids. Germline assignment: CDR1 SGHRS and CDR2 YFSETQ. CDR3 amino acids: CASSLVSSGRIFYNEQFF. The CDR3 nucleotides are TGCGCCAGCAGCTTGGTGTCTAGCGGGAGAATCTTTTACAATGAGCAGTTCTTC. Full variable domain (remainder filled in from reference TRBV5-1 and TRBJ2-1): KAGVTQTPRYLIKTRGQQVTLSCSPISGHRSVSWYQQTPGQGLQFLFEYFSETQRNKGNFPGRFSGRQFSNSRSEMNVSTLELGDSALYLCASSLVSSGRIFYNEQFFGPGTRLTVL.

The chain links TRBV6-5 to TRBJ1-4, with D uncertain. Looked up from germline, CDR1 is MNHEY and CDR2 is SVGAGI. The length of the CDR3 is 11 residues. The germline V and J ends were trimmed by 7 bases and 4 bases, with 4 bases remaining between them. The CDR3, as DNA: TGTGCCAGCACCCATAATGAAAAACTGTTTTTT. Protein: CASTHNEKLFF.

DNA for the CDR3: TGTGCCATCAAGCCTAGCGGGGGTGAAGAGACCCAGTACTTC. It encodes CAIKPSGGEETQYF. The V and J genes are TRBV10-3 and TRBJ2-5, with 10 bases lining up with TRBD2. Germline trimming cut 7 bases from V and 3 bases from J; bases unmatched to any gene: 5. CDR3 length: 14 residues. Per the germline V gene, CDR1 is ENHRY and CDR2 is SYGVKD.

V is TRBV5-1 and J is TRBJ1-2; D is perhaps TRBD1 (6 bases). CDR3 length: 16 amino acids. V dropped 4 bases and J dropped 4 bases, with 20 bases sitting between them. Germline V gene sequence: CDR1 SGHRS, CDR2 YFSETQ. In DNA form, the CDR3 reads TGCGCCAGCAGCCCCGAGGGGGGGCCCCTAGGCTATGGCTACACCTTC. Amino acids: CASSPEGGPLGYGYTF.

V usage is TRBV5-6 and J usage is TRBJ1-6; 9 bases agree with TRBD1. V was pared by 4 bases and J by 8 bases, with 4 bases of the junction left unmatched. Germline CDR1 SGHDT, CDR2 YYEEEE. This CDR3 is 14 amino acids long. The CDR3 DNA reads as TGTGCCAGCAGCACCGACAGGGGGTATTCACCCCTCCACTTT. Translating it yields CASSTDRGYSPLHF.

The chain employs TRBV6-2 or TRBV6-3 and TRBJ2-7; TRBD2 might be the D (6 bases). The CDR3 spans 13 residues. Trimming shortened V by 2 bases and J by 5 bases, and 10 bases separated the two germline ends. The germline V gene encodes CDR1 MNHEY and CDR2 SVGEGT. Here the CDR3 DNA reads TGTGCCAGCAGTTACGGAGGCGGGAACGAGCAGTACTTC. This gives the protein CASSYGGGNEQYF.

The chain uses TRBV5-4 and TRBJ2-7; TRBD1 might be the D (5 bases). This CDR3 has 13 amino acids. V dropped 4 bases and J dropped 2 bases, with 10 bases sitting between them. Germline lookup yields CDR1 SGHNT and CDR2 YYREEE (reference sequence). As DNA, the CDR3 is TGTGCCAGCAGCAGTACAGGTACCTACGAGCAGTACTTC. Encoded protein: CASSSTGTYEQYF.

The V and J genes are TRBV9 and TRBJ2-2, with 7 bases matching TRBD1. The CDR3 sequence is 17 residues long. V trimming: 1 base; J trimming: 0 bases; junction bases outside the gene matches: 6. The V gene's germline CDR1 is SGDLS and CDR2 YYNGEE. CDR3 loop: CASSVNGQATNTGELFF. Written as DNA, the CDR3 is TGTGCCAGCAGCGTAAACGGACAGGCGACGAACACCGGGGAGCTGTTTTTT.

The rearrangement joins TRBV6-5 to TRBJ1-2; 9 nucleotides match TRBD1. Trimming took 6 bases from V and 5 from J; bases not matched to a gene: 4. CDR1 is MNHEY and CDR2 is SVGAGI in the germline V gene. This CDR3 is built from 13 residues. CDR3 nucleotide sequence: TGTGCCAGCAGCTTCGACAGGGGGTATGGCTACACCTTC. Protein product: CASSFDRGYGYTF.

The rearrangement uses TRBV4-3 and TRBJ2-1; D is unclear. The CDR3 runs 12 residues. Trimming took off 1 base at V and 7 bases at J, with 5 bases between the two ends. Germline V gives CDR1 LGHNA, CDR2 YSLEER. CDR3 sequence: CASSQVHNEQFF. In DNA form, the CDR3 reads TGCGCCAGCAGCCAAGTCCATAATGAGCAGTTCTTC.